Listed below are T cell receptor beta chains from one sample, sequenced in a study of T cells in Graves' hyperthyroidism and ophthalmopathy. TCRdb called the multiplex PCR reads again in MiXCR, with one record for every CDR3 protein. Among more than 500,000 distinct CDR3 sequences listed, 15% to 20% were seen once. Sequencing input: blood. These receptors originate from a woman in her 30s with Graves' ophthalmopathy. CDR3s include the opening cysteine and the closing phenylalanine or tryptophan. A D gene is named only where the DNA matches it firmly. Rows give clone size only sometimes, using once, few, many, or a class for an expanded clone.

d_gene	abundance	j_gene	v_gene	CDR3aa	CDR3nt
.	many	TRBJ2-7	TRBV30	CAWSAVSYEQYF	TGTGCCTGGAGTGCGGTCAGCTACGAGCAGTACTTC
TRBD1	many	TRBJ1-1	TRBV18	CASSPGQGRVAFF	TGTGCCAGCTCACCGGGACAGGGGCGCGTCGCTTTCTTT
.	few	TRBJ1-2	TRBV6-2/TRBV6-3	CASSYSVFNYGYTF	TGTGCCAGCAGTTACTCAGTCTTCAACTATGGCTACACCTTC
.	.	TRBJ2-7	TRBV5-1	CASGRVAATYEQYF	TGCGCCAGCGGACGTGTGGCTGCGACCTACGAGCAGTACTTC
TRBD1	few	TRBJ1-2	TRBV7-9	CASDPGQGLNGYGYTF	TGTGCCTCCGACCCGGGACAGGGGTTGAACGGCTATGGCTACACCTTC
.	.	TRBJ2-1	TRBV27	CASSLGLARYNEQFF	TGTGCCAGCAGTTTAGGGCTAGCGCGCTACAATGAGCAGTTCTTC
TRBD1	.	TRBJ2-5	TRBV7-8	CASSPGTGDKETQYF	TGTGCCAGCAGCCCCGGGACAGGGGATAAAGAGACCCAGTACTTC
.	few	TRBJ1-2	TRBV15	CATSRDTDGPYTF	TGTGCCACCAGCAGAGATACGGACGGACCCTACACCTTC
TRBD1	.	TRBJ2-7	TRBV30	CASRQRHGTGGYEQYF	TGTGCCAGTAGACAGAGACATGGGACAGGCGGCTACGAGCAGTACTTC
TRBD2	many	TRBJ2-7	TRBV20-1	CSATKTSGSLTYEQYF	TGCAGTGCTACTAAGACTAGCGGGAGTCTTACCTACGAGCAGTACTTC
TRBD2	many	TRBJ2-7	TRBV13	CASSFSGSSNEQYF	TGTGCCAGCAGCTTTAGCGGGAGCTCGAACGAGCAGTACTTC
TRBD1	.	TRBJ1-1	TRBV28	CASSPPLDRGDLEAFF	TGTGCCAGCAGTCCCCCCCTGGACAGGGGGGATCTCGAAGCTTTCTTT
.	many	TRBJ1-2	TRBV28	CASRRDSAYGYTF	TGTGCCAGCAGACGCGACAGTGCGTATGGCTACACCTTC
.	.	TRBJ2-7	TRBV29-1	CSASTPPYEQYF	TGCAGCGCTTCGACACCTCCCTACGAGCAGTACTTC
.	many	TRBJ1-1	TRBV5-6	CASRIGNTEAFF	TGTGCCAGCAGGATAGGGAACACTGAAGCTTTCTTT
.	many	TRBJ2-1	TRBV2	CASSGRGFSSYNEQFF	TGTGCCAGCAGTGGGAGAGGCTTTAGCTCCTACAATGAGCAGTTCTTC
.	many	TRBJ1-1	TRBV11-2	CASSLPGISRNTEAFF	TGTGCCAGCAGCTTACCAGGAATCTCCCGGAACACTGAAGCTTTCTTT
.	.	TRBJ1-2	TRBV4-3	CASSQAQANYGYTF	TGCGCCAGCAGCCAAGCTCAGGCGAACTATGGCTACACCTTC
.	many	TRBJ1-1	TRBV12-3/TRBV12-4	CASSFIGTKEAFF	TGTGCCAGCAGTTTTATCGGGACAAAAGAAGCTTTCTTT
.	few	TRBJ2-3	TRBV6-1	CASSPRGWETDTQYF	TGTGCCAGCAGCCCCCGGGGGTGGGAAACAGATACGCAGTATTTT
.	few	TRBJ1-3	TRBV28	CASSAGNTIYF	TGTGCCAGCTCTGCGGGAAACACCATATATTTT
.	few	TRBJ1-1	TRBV24-1	CATSDTGTSTIAFF	TGTGCCACCAGTGATACCGGGACCTCAACAATAGCTTTCTTT
.	many	TRBJ2-7	TRBV3-1	CASSLYPDSLSEQYF	TGTGCCAGCAGCCTTTACCCGGACAGTCTTAGTGAGCAGTACTTC
TRBD2	many	TRBJ2-2	TRBV20-1	CSARRLAGTGELFF	TGCAGTGCTCGAAGACTAGCGGGCACCGGGGAGCTGTTTTTT
TRBD1	.	TRBJ2-1	TRBV28	CASSLPGPFGTGRGPVSYNEQFF	TGTGCCAGCAGTCTTCCGGGTCCATTCGGGACAGGGAGGGGGCCGGTGTCCTACAATGAGCAGTTCTTC
.	.	TRBJ2-3	TRBV19	CASSTLTSTDTQYF	TGTGCCAGTAGTACCCTGACTAGCACAGATACGCAGTATTTT
TRBD2	many	TRBJ2-1	TRBV15	CATSRQREGRNEQFF	TGTGCCACCAGCAGACAGCGGGAGGGCCGTAATGAGCAGTTCTTC
.	.	TRBJ2-5	TRBV7-9	CASSLVLRLFPQETQYF	TGTGCCAGCAGCTTAGTACTGCGCCTTTTCCCTCAAGAGACCCAGTACTTC
.	few	TRBJ1-3	TRBV6-2/TRBV6-3	CASSPRLSSGNTIYF	TGTGCCAGCAGTCCTCGGCTGAGCTCTGGAAACACCATATATTTT
.	.	TRBJ2-2	TRBV24-1	CATSDFIQGTGELFF	TGTGCCACCAGTGATTTCATCCAGGGCACCGGGGAGCTGTTTTTT
.	few	TRBJ1-3	TRBV29-1	CSVQGTGGNTIYF	TGCAGCGTCCAGGGCACTGGTGGAAACACCATATATTTT
TRBD1	many	TRBJ2-1	TRBV28	CASSLDPRGGSHNEQFF	TGTGCCAGCAGTTTGGACCCGCGAGGGGGCAGTCACAATGAGCAGTTCTTC
.	few	TRBJ1-2	TRBV28	CASQKGVDGNYGYTF	TGTGCCAGCCAAAAAGGGGTGGACGGAAACTATGGCTACACCTTC
TRBD1	few	TRBJ1-2	TRBV28	CASTLITGDGGYTF	TGTGCCAGCACCTTAATAACAGGGGACGGGGGCTACACCTTC
.	many	TRBJ2-7	TRBV7-2	CASSLGEDSYEQYF	TGTGCCAGCAGCTTAGGGGAAGACTCCTACGAGCAGTACTTC